This T cell receptor (beta chain) stems from a study of T cell repertoires in cytomegalovirus infection. About the research overall: It can be stated that public TCR beta signatures indicated CMV infection as well as a matching HLA type.

TCRdb reprocessed the reads with MiXCR, giving one entry per CDR3 protein. This table holds around 210,000 distinct CDR3 sequences, about 5.9% found once. General study points: What dominated the ex vivo response were HLA-C-restricted CMV-specific TCR beta clonotypes.

This clonotype was detected many times. Antigen unknown. This TCR derives from a human donor in good health (CMV status not recorded). Some clones in this sample may be carry-over from other donors' samples. Source material: PBMCs.

The DNA for the CDR3 is TGTGCCAGCAGTTACCCCGCTAGCGGGGATCCGGATACGCAGTATTTT. This codes for CASSYPASGDPDTQYF. This chain uses TRBV6-2 or TRBV6-3 with TRBJ2-3, with TRBD2 identical over 9 bases. Germline V gene data show CDR1 as MNHEY and CDR2 as SVGEGT. The CDR3 runs to 16 residues. V shed 2 bases and J 6 bases; nucleotides not matched to a gene: 9.